The present TCR beta chain was sequenced within a study of T-cell memory formation after mild COVID-19. Regarding the study as a whole: The main location of contracting CD4+ clones was CM and EM, and that of contracting CD8+ clones was EMRA. Memory cells collected pre-infection included some clones that later responded, suggesting cross-reactive memory joined. Still unconfirmed is whether the second-wave clones peaking on day 37 recognized SARS-CoV-2.

CDR1 DFQATT and CDR2 SNEGSKA come from the germline V gene (reference sequence). V was cut by 7 bases and J by 12 bases, with 25 bases left in between. The CDR3 consists of 14 residues. 5'RACE with constant-segment primers yielded barcoded, UMI-tagged TCR alpha and TCR beta cDNA libraries. TCRdb re-derived calls from the 5' RACE reads in MiXCR, one entry per CDR3 protein. The sample includes 150,000 to 200,000 distinct CDR3 sequences, roughly 12% of them seen just once. Remarks on this clonotype: Antigen specificity is unknown.

The sequence was obtained from a man between 18 and 29 years old who had mild COVID-19 (a few samples of this study predate the infection). Cell type and time point are not known. This sequence joins TRBV20-1 and TRBJ2-1; perhaps D is TRBD1 or TRBD2 (5 bases each). Sequenced input: PBMCs or a T cell subset sorted from them (not recorded which). The chain's CDR3 is CSGRDGQLKGVQFF. The CDR3 region has the DNA TGCAGTGGTAGGGACGGACAACTTAAGGGTGTGCAGTTCTTC.